The 4 T cell receptor beta chains in this list originate from one sample, sequenced in a study of CXCR3-negative and CXCR3-positive naive CD8 T cells. Points from the study as a whole: Against CXCR3-negative naive cells, CXCR3-positive naive cells showed more hydrophobic TRB CDR3s.

No antigen is known for these receptors. The TRB cDNA libraries were prepared by 5' RACE with UMI labels. TCRdb reprocessed the 5' RACE reads; each CDR3 protein has one entry and no DNA is given. The sample has over 95,000 distinct CDR3 sequences; the top ten hold 0.36%. Input material: naive CXCR3+ CD8+ T cells from blood. Subset reported: CD45RO-CCR7+CD27+CD95- naive CD8+ T cells expressing CXCR3 (TNR3+). The receptors come from a human donor in good health. Some clones in this sample may be carry-over from other donors' samples.

This chain joins TRBV11-2 and TRBJ2-1. Germline CDR1 and CDR2: SGHAT and FQNNGV. The CDR3 is made up of 12 amino acids. This chain's CDR3 is CASSLGLAEQFF.

The CDR3 sequence: CASSPVLLDREAFF. The chain is built from TRBV7-9 and TRBJ1-1; TCRdb's assignment of TRBD1 cannot be checked, as there is no DNA. This CDR3 is built from 14 residues. Germline CDR1 and CDR2: SEHNR and FQNEAQ (reference sequence).

V gene TRBV27 combines with J gene TRBJ2-1; TCRdb returns TRBD1, unconfirmable since there is no DNA. CDR1 and CDR2 (germline): MNHEY, SMNVEV (reference sequence). This CDR3 is built from 14 residues. This CDR3 is CASSLTIGVIEQFF.

The chain links TRBV6-2 or TRBV6-3 to TRBJ2-7. This CDR3 region has 14 residues. The germline CDR1 and CDR2 sequences are MNHEY and SVGEGT. The CDR3 protein is CASSYVGGTYEQYF.